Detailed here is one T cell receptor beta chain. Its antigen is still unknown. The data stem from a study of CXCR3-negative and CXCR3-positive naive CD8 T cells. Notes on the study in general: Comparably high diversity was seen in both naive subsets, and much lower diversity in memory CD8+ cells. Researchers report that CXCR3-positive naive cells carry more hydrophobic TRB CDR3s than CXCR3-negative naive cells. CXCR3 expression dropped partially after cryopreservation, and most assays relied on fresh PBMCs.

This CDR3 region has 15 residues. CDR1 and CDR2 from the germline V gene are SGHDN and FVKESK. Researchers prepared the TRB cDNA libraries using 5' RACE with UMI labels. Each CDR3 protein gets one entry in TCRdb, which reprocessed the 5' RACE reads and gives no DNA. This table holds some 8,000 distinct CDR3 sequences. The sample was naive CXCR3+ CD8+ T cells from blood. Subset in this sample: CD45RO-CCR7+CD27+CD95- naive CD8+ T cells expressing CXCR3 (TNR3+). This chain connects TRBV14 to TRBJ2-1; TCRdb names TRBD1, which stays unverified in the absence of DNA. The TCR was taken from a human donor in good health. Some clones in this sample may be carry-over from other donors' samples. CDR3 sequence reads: CASSQVLLGRYEQFF.